A selection of T cell receptor beta chains follows, all from one sample in a study of neurological immune-mediated disorders. MiXCR, run by TCRdb on the 5' RACE reads, gives a single entry per CDR3 protein. This sample yields tens of thousands of distinct CDR3 sequences, of which 11% to 15% are seen a single time; roughly 30% belongs to the top ten. The sequenced sample was PBMCs. The receptors come from a woman aged 45-65 years with HTLV-1-associated myelopathy (HAM/TSP). Both conserved end residues are part of each CDR3. The D gene is left open where the match is weak. The size of a clone is reported for some rows only, either as once, few or many, or as a class for expanded clones.

many,TRBV7-2,TRBJ1-2,TRBD1,CASSPQTTGDPNGYTF,TGTGCCAGCAGCCCACAAACGACAGGGGATCCAAATGGCTACACCTTC
many,TRBV20-1,TRBJ2-3,NA,CSAQQSTDTQYF,TGCAGTGCCCAACAGAGCACAGATACGCAGTATTTT
many,TRBV6-6,TRBJ2-5,NA,CASDNTGRETQYF,TGTGCCAGCGACAACACGGGACGAGAGACCCAGTACTTC
many,TRBV9,TRBJ2-2,NA,CASRRQAGELFF,TGTGCCAGCAGAAGACAGGCCGGGGAGCTGTTTTTT
many,TRBV20-1,TRBJ1-4,NA,CSASAGALEKLFF,TGCAGTGCTAGCGCGGGGGCTCTTGAAAAACTGTTTTTT
NA,TRBV28,TRBJ2-7,TRBD2,CASRATSGRYYEQYF,TGTGCCAGCAGAGCGACTAGCGGTCGCTACTATGAGCAGTACTTC
many,TRBV4-2,TRBJ2-5,NA,CASSQAGGVEGAETQYF,TGTGCCAGCAGCCAAGCCGGGGGCGTGGAGGGGGCGGAGACCCAGTACTTC
many,TRBV10-3,TRBJ2-2,NA,CAISEGTGELFF,TGTGCCATCAGCGAGGGGACCGGGGAGCTGTTTTTT
many,TRBV28,TRBJ2-1,NA,CASSPRGRGFDNEQFF,TGTGCCAGCAGTCCCCGGGGGAGGGGGTTTGACAATGAGCAGTTCTTC
many,TRBV12-3/TRBV12-4,TRBJ2-5,TRBD2,CASSRQTSSSFQETQYF,TGTGCCAGCAGTCGACAGACTAGCTCTTCTTTCCAAGAGACCCAGTACTTC
many,TRBV3-1,TRBJ2-5,NA,CASSQRSQESETQYF,TGTGCCAGCAGCCAACGGTCTCAGGAATCGGAGACCCAGTACTTC
NA,TRBV5-6,TRBJ2-2,TRBD1,CTSSLIGQGAGELFF,TGTACCAGCAGCTTGATAGGACAGGGGGCCGGGGAGCTGTTTTTT
many,TRBV12-3/TRBV12-4,TRBJ1-1,NA,CASSLTEKNTEAFF,TGTGCCAGCAGTTTGACAGAGAAGAACACTGAAGCTTTCTTT
many,TRBV2,TRBJ1-5,NA,CASSEVGGNQPQHF,TGTGCCAGCAGTGAAGTGGGGGGCAATCAGCCCCAGCATTTT
many,TRBV5-1,TRBJ2-5,NA,CASRSDGQETQYF,TGCGCCAGCAGATCGGACGGCCAAGAGACCCAGTACTTC
many,TRBV28,TRBJ2-3,NA,CASSLQDTQYF,TGTGCCAGCAGTTTACAAGATACGCAGTATTTT
many,TRBV20-1,TRBJ2-1,TRBD2,CSARLTSLNEQFF,TGCAGTGCGCGTCTGACTAGCCTCAATGAGCAGTTCTTC
NA,TRBV27,TRBJ1-4,TRBD1,CANSTRQGPGGERLFF,TGTGCCAACAGCACGCGACAGGGTCCCGGAGGGGAAAGACTGTTTTTT
many,TRBV20-1,TRBJ2-1,NA,CSARAGRDYNEQFF,TGCAGTGCTAGAGCCGGGAGAGACTACAATGAGCAGTTCTTC
many,TRBV7-2,TRBJ1-4,NA,CASSLASYNEKLFF,TGTGCCAGCAGCTTAGCCAGTTATAATGAAAAACTGTTTTTT
NA,TRBV7-3,TRBJ2-2,TRBD1,CAISLTGQLSNTGELFF,TGTGCCATCAGCTTGACGGGACAGCTTTCGAACACCGGGGAGCTGTTTTTT
many,TRBV5-7,TRBJ2-6,NA,CASSLVRGLDGANVLTF,TGTGCCAGCAGCTTGGTTAGAGGCCTAGATGGGGCCAACGTCCTGACTTTC
many,TRBV2,TRBJ1-1,NA,CASSEDQRDPTEAFF,TGTGCCAGCAGTGAAGATCAGAGGGACCCCACTGAAGCTTTCTTT
many,TRBV9,TRBJ2-1,NA,CASSVGLAYDSEQFF,TGTGCCAGCAGCGTAGGACTTGCTTACGACTCGGAGCAGTTCTTC
many,TRBV20-1,TRBJ2-5,NA,CSARTSETQYF,TGCAGTGCTAGAACTTCAGAGACCCAGTACTTC
medium-sized,TRBV7-9,TRBJ2-4,NA,CASSLAGAVNIQYF,TGTGCCAGCAGCTTAGCAGGGGCCGTAAACATTCAGTACTTC
many,TRBV20-1,TRBJ2-3,TRBD2,CSAPAGLAGAGDTQYF,TGCAGTGCCCCAGCGGGACTAGCGGGGGCGGGAGATACGCAGTATTTT
many,TRBV2,TRBJ1-3,NA,CASSGEALSGNTIYF,TGTGCCAGCAGTGGGGAGGCCCTCTCTGGAAACACCATATATTTT
many,TRBV20-1,TRBJ1-2,TRBD1,CSARTGNNYGYTF,TGCAGTGCGCGGACAGGGAATAACTATGGCTACACCTTC
many,TRBV2,TRBJ1-5,NA,CASTPTPQHF,TGTGCCAGCACCCCGACACCCCAGCATTTT
many,TRBV6-1,TRBJ1-5,TRBD1,CASTDRDRGGGKSQPQHF,TGTGCCAGCACCGACCGGGACAGGGGTGGGGGCAAAAGCCAGCCCCAGCATTTT
many,TRBV6-5,TRBJ1-3,NA,CASSYEGNAGNTIYF,TGTGCCAGCAGTTACGAGGGAAATGCTGGAAACACCATATATTTT
many,TRBV20-1,TRBJ1-3,NA,CSARDPARGNTIYF,TGCAGTGCTAGAGATCCTGCGCGTGGAAACACCATATATTTT
many,TRBV20-1,TRBJ1-1,NA,CSARRWGNEAFF,TGCAGTGCTAGACGCTGGGGAAATGAAGCTTTCTTT
many,TRBV29-1,TRBJ2-5,TRBD1,CSSRQGGSETQYF,TGCAGCTCCAGACAGGGGGGGAGCGAGACCCAGTACTTC
many,TRBV20-1,TRBJ2-1,NA,CSARGGRAYNEQFF,TGCAGTGCTAGAGGAGGCAGGGCCTACAATGAGCAGTTCTTC
many,TRBV5-1,TRBJ2-2,NA,CASSLVEGNIGELFF,TGCGCCAGCAGCTTGGTGGAGGGAAACATCGGGGAGCTGTTTTTT
medium-sized,TRBV10-3,TRBJ1-1,NA,CAISAGDTEAFF,TGTGCCATCAGTGCAGGAGACACTGAAGCTTTCTTT
many,TRBV29-1,TRBJ2-3,NA,CSVGRVLLTDTQYF,TGCAGCGTTGGGAGGGTCCTTCTCACAGATACGCAGTATTTT
few,TRBV20-1,TRBJ2-2,TRBD2,CSATPGAGGGELFF,TGCAGTGCTACCCCTGGAGCGGGAGGCGGGGAGCTGTTTTTT
once,TRBV20-1,TRBJ2-3,NA,CSAREGDTQYF,TGCAGTGCTAGAGAGGGCGATACGCAGTATTTT
many,TRBV7-9,TRBJ2-1,NA,CASSLTGTYNEQFF,TGTGCCAGCAGCTTAACAGGAACCTACAATGAGCAGTTCTTC
many,TRBV24-1,TRBJ2-1,TRBD1,CATSETTGSEQFF,TGTGCCACCAGTGAAACGACAGGGAGTGAGCAGTTCTTC
NA,TRBV10-1,TRBJ1-2,NA,CASRQIQNYGYTF,TGCGCCAGCAGGCAGATACAAAACTATGGCTACACCTTC
many,TRBV6-5,TRBJ1-2,TRBD1,CASSYSRDRVYGYTF,TGTGCCAGCAGTTACTCGCGAGACAGGGTTTATGGCTACACCTTC
many,TRBV7-2,TRBJ1-1,NA,CASSLPGGKAFF,TGTGCCAGCAGCCTCCCGGGGGGGAAAGCTTTCTTT
many,TRBV11-2,TRBJ2-1,TRBD2,CASSLLSGGAFYEQFF,TGTGCCAGCAGCTTACTAAGCGGGGGGGCTTTCTATGAGCAGTTCTTC
many,TRBV28,TRBJ1-1,TRBD1,CASSLVRDRAIITATEAFF,TGTGCCAGCAGTTTGGTGCGGGACAGGGCTATAATCACAGCGACTGAAGCTTTCTTT
many,TRBV20-1,TRBJ2-3,TRBD1,CSASRAGQGADTQYF,TGCAGTGCTTCCCGTGCGGGACAGGGGGCAGATACGCAGTATTTT
few,TRBV6-5,TRBJ2-3,NA,CASSYGGSTDTQYF,TGTGCCAGCAGTTACGGGGGGTCCACAGATACGCAGTATTTT